A selection of T cell receptor beta chains follows, all from one sample in a study of T cell repertoires in cytomegalovirus infection. TCRdb re-analysed the reads in MiXCR, keeping a single row per CDR3 protein. In the table there are roughly 250,000 distinct CDR3 sequences, roughly an eighth of which are singletons. Sequenced: PBMCs. The receptor set was obtained from a human donor in good health (CMV status not recorded). Some clones in this sample may be carry-over from other donors' samples. The CDR3 runs from the conserved cysteine through the conserved F or W. Fields, in order: CDR3 DNA, CDR3 protein, V gene, J gene, D gene, clone size. The D gene is left open where the match is weak. The size entry is marked missing in some rows and otherwise reads once, few, many or a size class.

TGTGCCAGCAGCCCTCTGACAGGGGGGAACACTGAAGCTTTCTTT	CASSPLTGGNTEAFF	TRBV27	TRBJ1-1	TRBD1	.
TGTGCCAGCAGCTACAGAGGAGAGACCCAGTACTTC	CASSYRGETQYF	TRBV7-2	TRBJ2-5	.	many
TGTGCCAGCATCGACCCCTTAGGGGAGCTGTTTTTT	CASIDPLGELFF	TRBV6-2/TRBV6-3	TRBJ2-2	.	few
TGCGCCAGCAGCCTTGGCCTCCTCAGATCTCTAAACTATGGCTACACCTTC	CASSLGLLRSLNYGYTF	TRBV5-1	TRBJ1-2	.	.
TGTGCCAGCAGTTTAGCGAGTGGACAGGGGCTACAATTC	CASSLASGQGLQF	TRBV12-3/TRBV12-4	TRBJ2-7	TRBD1	.
TGTGCCAGCAGCCCACCTCCCGGGACAGGGGCCTACGAGCAGTACTTC	CASSPPPGTGAYEQYF	TRBV7-2	TRBJ2-7	TRBD1	many
TGTGCCAGCAGCTTAGTACTAGCAACAGATACGCAGTATTTT	CASSLVLATDTQYF	TRBV7-2	TRBJ2-3	.	many
TGCAGCGTTGGGACAGGCGGGACTACGTCCTACGAGCAGTACTTC	CSVGTGGTTSYEQYF	TRBV29-1	TRBJ2-7	.	few
TGTGCCAGCGCCGTCAGCGGTAACTCCTACGAGCAGTACTTC	CASAVSGNSYEQYF	TRBV27	TRBJ2-7	.	many
TGCAGTGCTAGAGTGATAGGAAATAGCAATCAGCCCCAGCATTTT	CSARVIGNSNQPQHF	TRBV20-1	TRBJ1-5	.	.
TGTGCCAGCAGCTTAGCTACAGGGGTTGGGGCCAACGTCCTGACTTTC	CASSLATGVGANVLTF	TRBV7-9	TRBJ2-6	TRBD1	.
TGTGCCAGCAGCTATCCGGGACCGCGGTACGAGCAGTACTTC	CASSYPGPRYEQYF	TRBV7-2	TRBJ2-7	.	many
TGTGCCAGCAGCTTAATGGGCCAGTACCAAGAGACCCAGTACTTC	CASSLMGQYQETQYF	TRBV7-3	TRBJ2-5	.	.
TGCAGTGCTAGTCAGACCCTTTTGAACACTGAAGCTTTCTTT	CSASQTLLNTEAFF	TRBV20-1	TRBJ1-1	.	.
TGTGCCAGCAGCTTAGAATTACCGGGCGGCGAGCAGTACTTC	CASSLELPGGEQYF	TRBV7-2	TRBJ2-7	.	many
TGTGCCAGCAGCTCGACATTAACCAAAAACATTCAGTACTTC	CASSSTLTKNIQYF	TRBV11-3	TRBJ2-4	.	many
TGTGCCAGCAGTACCCGGGACAGGGAGAACACTGAAGCTTTCTTT	CASSTRDRENTEAFF	TRBV28	TRBJ1-1	TRBD1	.
TGCAGCGCCCCGGACAGGGATCTTTGGGAGACCCAGTACTTC	CSAPDRDLWETQYF	TRBV29-1	TRBJ2-5	TRBD1	few
TGTGCCAGCAGCTTGGGACAGGGGGAAGCTTTCTTT	CASSLGQGEAFF	TRBV11-2	TRBJ1-1	TRBD1	many
TGTGCCAGCAGCTCGACGGTAGTGAACACTGAAGCTTTCTTT	CASSSTVVNTEAFF	TRBV3-1	TRBJ1-1	.	few
TGTGCCAGCAGCCCATATACGAGCTCCTACAATGAGCAGTTCTTC	CASSPYTSSYNEQFF	TRBV6-2/TRBV6-3	TRBJ2-1	.	many
TGTGCCAGCAGTTTCGGAGCGGGAGGGGTCAGAGATACGCAGTATTTT	CASSFGAGGVRDTQYF	TRBV12-3/TRBV12-4	TRBJ2-3	TRBD2	many
TGTGCCAGCAGTTTTCAACCCGGCCAAGACACAGATACGCAGTATTTT	CASSFQPGQDTDTQYF	TRBV28	TRBJ2-3	.	many
TGTGCTAGTGGTTTGGTACTGGAAGGGAAGAGCAATCAGCCCCAGCATTTT	CASGLVLEGKSNQPQHF	TRBV12-5	TRBJ1-5	.	.
TGTGCCAGCCTCTTCGGGGTAGCCACCGGGGAGCTGTTTTTT	CASLFGVATGELFF	TRBV7-2	TRBJ2-2	.	many
TGTGCCAGCAGCCGGGCGGGAGAGAACACAGATACGCAGTATTTT	CASSRAGENTDTQYF	TRBV5-5	TRBJ2-3	TRBD2	.
TGTGCCAGCAGCCATGATCACGGGGAGCTGTTTTTT	CASSHDHGELFF	TRBV14	TRBJ2-2	.	.
TGTGCCAGCAGCCCCAGGACAGGGCTGAAGACCCAGTACTTC	CASSPRTGLKTQYF	TRBV7-2	TRBJ2-5	TRBD1	many
TGTGCCACCAGTGACTCCGACAGCCTATCCTATGGCTACACCTTC	CATSDSDSLSYGYTF	TRBV24-1	TRBJ1-2	.	few
TGCAGTGCCGCGGGAGGGCATAGCAATCAGCCCCAGCATTTT	CSAAGGHSNQPQHF	TRBV20-1	TRBJ1-5	.	few
TGCAGCGTTGAGGGTGGCGCCTACGAGCAGTACTTC	CSVEGGAYEQYF	TRBV29-1	TRBJ2-7	.	many
TGTGCCAGTAAAGGCAATCAGCCCCAGCATTTT	CASKGNQPQHF	TRBV19	TRBJ1-5	.	.
TGTGCCAGCAGTCCCCCCGGGGGGGTAAACACCATATATTTT	CASSPPGGVNTIYF	TRBV28	TRBJ1-3	.	many
TGCGCCAGCAGCGACGGACTCTACGAGCAGTACTTC	CASSDGLYEQYF	TRBV5-1	TRBJ2-7	.	.
TGTGCCAGCAGTCTAAGACCGCCGGGACACCTGAACACTGAAGCTTTCTTT	CASSLRPPGHLNTEAFF	TRBV12-3/TRBV12-4	TRBJ1-1	.	many
TGTGCCAGTAGTATAGATCAGGCGGTCTACAATGAGCAGTTCTTC	CASSIDQAVYNEQFF	TRBV19	TRBJ2-1	.	.